One sample yielded the 30 T cell receptor beta chains listed below, sequenced in a study of T cell repertoires in cytomegalovirus infection. TCRdb passed the reads through MiXCR, listing each CDR3 protein once. The table records a few hundred thousand distinct CDR3 sequences, 15% to 20% of them present only once. The sample comprised PBMCs. These receptor sequences come from a human donor in good health (CMV status not recorded). Some clones in this sample may be carry-over from other donors' samples.

Many counts were recorded for this clonotype. The chain carries TRBV6-1 and TRBJ2-3; D call uncertain. Trimming shortened V by 0 bases and J by 5 bases, and 21 bases separated the two germline ends. CDR3 length equals 18 residues. Germline V gene lookup returns CDR1 MNHNS and CDR2 SASEGT. CDR3 DNA: TGTGCCAGCAGTGAAGCGAAACTCTCCAAAAAAGGCCTAGATACGCAGTATTTT. Translation: CASSEAKLSKKGLDTQYF.

This clonotype was observed many times. V and J are TRBV7-6 and TRBJ2-1, with a possible D match to TRBD1 (6 bases). The V gene's germline CDR1 is SGHVS and CDR2 FNYEAQ. The length of the CDR3 is 13 residues. V shed 5 bases and J shed 4 bases, with 9 bases lying between them. The CDR3 loop reads CASSEQGYNEQFF. In DNA form, the CDR3 reads TGTGCCAGCAGCGAACAGGGTTACAATGAGCAGTTCTTC.

The J gene is TRBJ1-5, the V gene TRBV2; D call uncertain. This CDR3 spans 13 amino acids. Germline values: CDR1 SNHLY, CDR2 FYNNEI. Trimming took 3 bases from V and 3 from J, leaving 6 bases between them. CDR3 bases: TGTGCCAGCAGTGATGGGCTCAATCAGCCCCAGCATTTT. It codes for CASSDGLNQPQHF.

This clonotype showed up just a few times. The J gene is TRBJ2-6, the V gene TRBV27, with no clear D. Germline assignment: CDR1 MNHEY and CDR2 SMNVEV (reference sequence). V lost 5 bases and J 4 bases, leaving 12 bases between the germline ends. The CDR3 loop spans 15 amino acids. This CDR3 reads CASSPAVSGANVLTF. For the CDR3, the DNA is TGTGCCAGCAGTCCCGCGGTGTCCGGGGCCAACGTCCTGACTTTC. Supplemented by reference TRBV27 and TRBJ2-6, the full variable domain reads EAQVTQNPRYLITVTGKKLTVTCSQNMNHEYMSWYRQDPGLGLRQIYYSMNVEVTDKGDVPEGYKVSRKEKRNFPLILESPSPNQTSLYFCASSPAVSGANVLTFGAGSRLTVL.

The chain carries TRBV4-1 and TRBJ2-5, with D unresolved. The CDR3 has 17 residues. V was trimmed by 0 bases and J by 1 base, leaving 15 bases between them. Looked up from germline, CDR1 is MGHRA and CDR2 is YSYEKL. Written as DNA, the CDR3 is TGCGCCAGCAGCCAAGAGTCCCTTTCAGGTAGCCAAGAGACCCAGTACTTC. Protein sequence: CASSQESLSGSQETQYF.

This chain connects TRBV7-3 to TRBJ2-6; D is ambiguous. V lost 4 bases, J lost 4 bases, and 11 bases lay in between. The V gene's germline CDR1 is SGHTA and CDR2 FQGTGA. The CDR3 spans 15 residues. The CDR3 region is CASSSTAAGANVLTF. The CDR3 nucleotides read TGTGCCAGCAGCTCGACTGCTGCAGGGGCCAACGTCCTGACTTTC.

The chain couples TRBV24-1 to TRBJ2-1, with a weak D call TRBD2 (5 bases). There are 16 residues in the CDR3. Germline CDR1 and CDR2: KGHDR and SFDVKD. The V end lost 2 bases, the J end lost 6 bases, and 16 bases lay between the germline ends. The CDR3 sequence: CATSDSEGAPFNEQFF. The DNA for the CDR3 is TGTGCCACCAGTGATTCTGAGGGTGCCCCGTTCAATGAGCAGTTCTTC.

Many counts were recorded for this clonotype. The genes are TRBV7-6 and TRBJ1-2; weak D call: TRBD1 (5 bases). The CDR3 is 13 residues long. CDR1 SGHVS and CDR2 FNYEAQ come from the germline V gene. V shed 5 bases and J shed 8 bases, with 15 bases lying between them. CDR3 DNA sequence: TGTGCCAGCAGCCCCCGGGACGATCGGGGCTACACCTTC. It encodes CASSPRDDRGYTF.

This clonotype was seen a handful of times. This sequence joins TRBV5-6 and TRBJ1-1; D is unclear. Germline V CDR1 and CDR2: SGHDT, YYEEEE. V dropped 2 bases and J dropped 7 bases, with 12 bases sitting between them. This CDR3 is built from 13 residues. The CDR3 bases are TGTGCCAGCAGCTTAGGACTCGCAGGTGAAGCTTTCTTT. Amino acids: CASSLGLAGEAFF.

This clonotype was counted ten times or more. The chain links TRBV7-6 to TRBJ2-5, with 8 positions matching TRBD1. In germline, CDR1 is SGHVS, CDR2 FNYEAQ. Trimming took 5 bases from V and 0 from J; bases not matched to a gene: 8. This CDR3 is built from 16 residues. CDR3 amino acids: CASSPAGGKYQETQYF. The DNA of the CDR3 is TGTGCCAGCAGCCCGGCAGGGGGCAAGTACCAAGAGACCCAGTACTTC.

This clonotype was picked up many times. This sequence joins TRBV7-8 and TRBJ2-7; 9 bases map to TRBD2. CDR1 is SGHVS, CDR2 FQNEAQ, per germline. The CDR3 sequence is 16 residues long. The V gene end was trimmed by 1 base and the J gene end by 6 bases; junction bases not matched to a gene: 10. The CDR3 DNA sequence: TGTGCCAGCAGCTTAGGACTAGCGGCCTCCCAGGCCGAGCAGTACTTC. It codes for CASSLGLAASQAEQYF.

This clonotype was detected ten times or more. This sequence joins TRBV12-3 or TRBV12-4 and TRBJ2-2, with D perhaps TRBD1 or TRBD2 (5 bases each). V lost 2 bases, J lost 0 bases, and 10 bases lay in between. The CDR3 spans 16 residues. This CDR3 is CASSLNGAANTGELFF. In nucleotides, the CDR3 is TGTGCCAGCAGTTTAAACGGGGCTGCGAACACCGGGGAGCTGTTTTTT.

The V and J genes are TRBV29-1 and TRBJ2-7; D possibly corresponds to TRBD1 (6 bases). Germline V gene lookup returns CDR1 SQVTM and CDR2 ANQGSEA. The CDR3 has 13 amino acids. For the CDR3, the DNA is TGCGCCGCAGGGGCAGGAGAGATCTACGAGCAGTACTTC. It yields the protein CAAGAGEIYEQYF.

At least ten counts were recorded for this clonotype. The rearrangement uses TRBV11-1 and TRBJ2-5; D is undetermined. Germline V gene lookup returns CDR1 SGHAT and CDR2 FQDESV (reference sequence). The CDR3 has 13 amino acids. Trimming removed 1 base from V and 5 bases from J, with 8 bases in between. CDR3 region: CASSLGLLETQYF. The CDR3 DNA reads as TGTGCCAGCAGCTTAGGGTTGTTGGAGACCCAGTACTTC.

This clonotype was counted a few times. V usage is TRBV7-8 and J usage is TRBJ2-5, with TRBD1 as a possible D gene (6 bases). This CDR3 region has 13 residues. Germline lookup yields CDR1 SGHVS and CDR2 FQNEAQ. Trimming cost V 5 bases and J 5 bases, with 12 bases left between them. In DNA form, the CDR3 reads TGTGCCAGCAGCCAGGGGTTTGTGGAGACCCAGTACTTC. Translation gives CASSQGFVETQYF. The entire variable domain, with the rest obtained from reference TRBV7-8 and TRBJ2-5, is as follows: GAGVSQSPRYKVAKRGQDVALRCDPISGHVSLFWYQQALGQGPEFLTYFQNEAQLDKSGLPSDRFFAERPEGSVSTLKIQRTQQEDSAVYLCASSQGFVETQYFGPGTRLLVL.

This chain links TRBV28 with TRBJ1-4; no clear D gene. The CDR3 loop spans 14 amino acids. Germline V gene lookup returns CDR1 MDHEN and CDR2 SYDVKM. The V end lost 1 base, the J end lost 3 bases, and 6 bases lay between the germline ends. The CDR3 sequence: CASSLFQSNEKLFF. The CDR3 nucleotides read TGTGCCAGCAGTTTATTTCAATCTAATGAAAAACTGTTTTTT.

In its sample, this clonotype was seen a few times. V is TRBV28 and J is TRBJ1-1, with a weak D call TRBD1 (5 bases). The CDR3 covers 15 residues. Germline loops: CDR1 MDHEN, CDR2 SYDVKM. Trimming took off 5 bases at V and 0 bases at J, with 13 bases between the two ends. CDR3 loop: CASSIQERLNTEAFF. CDR3 nucleotides: TGTGCCAGCAGTATACAGGAGAGATTGAACACTGAAGCTTTCTTT.

This clonotype was counted ten times or more. This chain joins TRBV27 and TRBJ2-7; 9 nucleotides match TRBD1. Germline V gene data show CDR1 as MNHEY and CDR2 as SMNVEV (reference sequence). Losses at the gene ends were 5 bases for V and 4 bases for J; bases not matched to a gene: 9. The CDR3 length is 15 residues. DNA for the CDR3: TGTGCCAGCAGTGAAGCCACAGGGGGCGCTTACGAGCAGTACTTC. Amino acid sequence: CASSEATGGAYEQYF.

In this sample, this clonotype turned up a few times. The chain uses TRBV6-1 and TRBJ1-2; D is unclear. V was pared by 1 base and J by 0 bases, with 12 bases between. The CDR3 is 16 residues long. CDR1 and CDR2 (germline): MNHNS, SASEGT. CDR3 DNA sequence: TGTGCCAGCAGTGAAGAACCCTCGGTAGCTAACTATGGCTACACCTTC. Protein: CASSEEPSVANYGYTF.

This clonotype was counted between two and nine times. This chain links TRBV7-2 with TRBJ1-1; D is uncertain. CDR3 length equals 15 residues. Germline V lookup: CDR1 SGHTA, CDR2 FQGNSA. V lost 0 bases to trimming and J lost 4 bases, with 12 bases between them. The DNA of the CDR3 is TGTGCCAGCAGCTTAGCGGGCATCTTAGGCACTGAAGCTTTCTTT. Protein: CASSLAGILGTEAFF.

Many counts were recorded for this clonotype. An end of the junction differs from the germline gene, which may be a read error. The V gene is TRBV7-2, the J gene TRBJ2-3, with 7 bases identical to TRBD1. This CDR3 spans 14 amino acids. Germline V gives CDR1 SGHTA, CDR2 FQGNSA. CDR3 region: CASRLGGSTDTQYF. CDR3 nucleotides: TGTGCCAGCAGATTAGGGGGCTCCACAGATACGCAGTATTTT.

V gene TRBV9 combines with J gene TRBJ1-2; possible D gene TRBD1, 6 bases. In germline, CDR1 is SGDLS, CDR2 YYNGEE. This CDR3 is 14 amino acids long. V was trimmed by 1 base and J by 2 bases, leaving 9 bases between them. The CDR3: CASSVMGANYGYTF. The CDR3, as DNA: TGTGCCAGCAGCGTAATGGGGGCGAACTATGGCTACACCTTC.

This clonotype was detected ten times or more. The chain links TRBV4-1 to TRBJ2-5; 7 nucleotides match TRBD2. The junction had 10 bases not matched to a gene; V was cut back by 0 bases and J by 0 bases. This CDR3 is built from 18 residues. Germline V lookup: CDR1 MGHRA, CDR2 YSYEKL. The CDR3 is CASSQDFKRGPYQETQYF. CDR3 DNA: TGCGCCAGCAGCCAAGATTTCAAGCGGGGACCGTACCAAGAGACCCAGTACTTC.

This sequence joins TRBV6-1 and TRBJ2-5, with 9 bases lining up with TRBD2. V was clipped by 7 bases and J by 4 bases; unmatched bases: 10. The CDR3 loop spans 15 amino acids. CDR1 MNHNS and CDR2 SASEGT come from the germline V gene. The CDR3, as DNA: TGTGCCAGCAAAATTAGCGGGGGTTCGGCAGAGACCCAGTACTTC. Its protein product is CASKISGGSAETQYF.

This chain links TRBV28 with TRBJ2-3; 9 bases line up with TRBD2. This CDR3 has 15 residues. Trimming removed 8 bases from V and 2 bases from J; junction bases left unmatched: 8. The germline V gene encodes CDR1 MDHEN and CDR2 SYDVKM. CDR3 loop: CASGAGTSYTDTQYF. The CDR3 DNA reads TGTGCCAGCGGGGCCGGGACTAGCTACACAGATACGCAGTATTTT.

This clonotype was observed a few times. V and J are TRBV12-3 or TRBV12-4 and TRBJ2-7, with 7 bases that match TRBD1. CDR3 size: 16 residues. With V trimmed by 8 bases and J by 2 bases, 15 bases remained unmatched. The DNA for the CDR3 is TGTGCCAGCGGAACGACCTCCGACAGGGAGACCTACGAGCAGTACTTC. This sequence encodes CASGTTSDRETYEQYF.

This clonotype has ten or more counts. This chain links TRBV28 with TRBJ1-5, with D hard to call. V was cut by 6 bases and J by 2 bases, with 14 bases left in between. CDR1 and CDR2 from the germline V gene are MDHEN and SYDVKM. The CDR3 contains 15 residues. CDR3 sequence: CASRWTNERNQPQHF. DNA of the CDR3: TGTGCCAGCAGATGGACCAATGAACGCAATCAGCCCCAGCATTTT.

About this clonotype: This may come from a read error, since a much larger clone is one base off. This sequence joins TRBV7-9 and TRBJ2-1; 10 nucleotides match TRBD2. Unmatched junction bases numbered 9, after V lost 5 bases and J lost 8 bases. Germline V gene lookup returns CDR1 SEHNR and CDR2 FQNEAQ (reference sequence). This CDR3 region has 15 residues. The CDR3 is CASSLKRGGPDEQFF. CDR3 coding DNA: TGTGCCAGCAGCCTAAAGCGGGGGGGCCCCGATGAGCAGTTCTTC.

In its sample, this clonotype was seen a few times. This chain joins TRBV28 and TRBJ2-1, with D unclear. V was shortened by 6 bases and J by 9 bases, with 18 bases between the two germline ends. The CDR3 runs 14 residues. Germline assignment: CDR1 MDHEN and CDR2 SYDVKM. CDR3 in amino acids: CASRDTVLSGEQFF. As DNA, the CDR3 is TGTGCCAGCAGAGATACAGTTTTATCCGGTGAGCAGTTCTTC.

V usage is TRBV29-1 and J usage is TRBJ1-4, with D tentatively TRBD1 (6 bases). This CDR3 region has 13 residues. Between the trimmed V and J ends, which lost 6 bases and 4 bases, there was a span of 12 bases. Germline V CDR1 and CDR2: SQVTM, ANQGSEA. This CDR3 is CSVAGQSNEKLFF. CDR3 coding DNA: TGCAGCGTAGCGGGACAAAGTAATGAAAAACTGTTTTTT.